This T cell receptor beta chain was obtained from a study of beta chain features in type 1 diabetes. This clone was recorded a few times. Expressed TCRB transcripts were sequenced because the entire RNA isolate underwent reverse transcription. The table came from immunoSEQ multiplex PCR; TCRdb's copy has only in-frame clones and leaves some out. The sample contains 850,000 to 900,000 clones, roughly 17% of which appear only once. Germline V gene lookup returns CDR1 SQVTM and CDR2 ANQGSEA. The CDR3 has 14 amino acids. Source material: naive CD4+ T cells from blood. This TCR came from a woman aged 18-30 years in good health. The V and J genes are TRBV29-1 and TRBJ2-2; no firm D call. This CDR3 is CSSYGSENTGELFF. The CDR3 region has the DNA TGCAGTTCGTACGGCAGCGAGAACACCGGGGAGCTGTTTTTT.